The rows below give T cell receptor beta chains drawn from one sample of a study of human versus mouse CDR3 diversity and MHC coevolution. The repertoire was sequenced with immunoSEQ multiplex PCR; TCRdb's copy has only in-frame clones and lacks some. The table shows tens of thousands of clones, with 85% to 95% occurring only once. Sequences were obtained from naive CD4+ T cells from blood. The origin of the receptors is a person between 60 and 69 years old in good health. Both conserved end residues are part of each CDR3. Fields, in order: CDR3 DNA, CDR3 protein, clone size, D gene, J gene, V gene. The D gene is left open where the match is weak. Part of the rows lack a size; the others show once, few, many or a class for expanded clones.

TGTGCCAGCAGCTTAGCCCCTAGCGGTTTCGAGCAGTACTTC | CASSLAPSGFEQYF | . | TRBD2 | TRBJ2-7 | TRBV11-2
TGCGCCAGCACCGCAGGGGGCTCCTACGAGCAGTACTTC | CASTAGGSYEQYF | . | TRBD1 | TRBJ2-7 | TRBV5-1
TGTGCCAGCAGCTCCGACCTAGCGGGAGGGTCCTACGAGCAGTACTTC | CASSSDLAGGSYEQYF | . | TRBD2 | TRBJ2-7 | TRBV7-9
TGTGCCAGCAGTCTACCCTCGGGGGGGGCGCGGTACGAGCAGTACTTC | CASSLPSGGARYEQYF | . | TRBD2 | TRBJ2-7 | TRBV28
TGCGCCAGCAGCCAAGAAGGGTCGACTAGGACAGATACGCAGTATTTT | CASSQEGSTRTDTQYF | . | . | TRBJ2-3 | TRBV4-1
TGTGCCAGCACCGAGGTAGGCACTGAAGCTTTCTTT | CASTEVGTEAFF | once | . | TRBJ1-1 | TRBV28
TGTGCCAGCAGTTACACCGCGGGCGGCCCCAATGAGCAGTTCTTC | CASSYTAGGPNEQFF | . | . | TRBJ2-1 | TRBV6-5
TGTGCCACCAGCAGAGATAAGGGGGAAAAACTGTTTTTT | CATSRDKGEKLFF | . | . | TRBJ1-4 | TRBV15
TGTGCCAGCAGCACCGGACAGGGGGCTACGGGAAGGACCCAGTACTTC | CASSTGQGATGRTQYF | . | TRBD1 | TRBJ2-5 | TRBV5-4
TGTGCCAGCAGCTTGAGTTCCGAGGGGGGGATCGAGCAGTACTTC | CASSLSSEGGIEQYF | . | . | TRBJ2-7 | TRBV7-2
TGTGCCACCCTCGGTTCGGCGGGGGGGGAGACCCAGTACTTC | CATLGSAGGETQYF | . | TRBD2 | TRBJ2-5 | TRBV6-5
TGTGCCAGCAGCGTCGACCCCGGGAAGAGCTATGGCTACACCTTC | CASSVDPGKSYGYTF | once | . | TRBJ1-2 | TRBV9
TGTGCCAGCAGTACCGGACTAGCGGGAGGGCCGGGCGAGCAGTACTTC | CASSTGLAGGPGEQYF | once | TRBD2 | TRBJ2-7 | TRBV6-6
TGCGCCAGCAGCCCCGCGGGAGATCCCAACACCGGGGAGCTGTTTTTT | CASSPAGDPNTGELFF | once | TRBD2 | TRBJ2-2 | TRBV5-1
TGTGCCAGCAGCCGGGGGGACGCTCGAAATGAAAAACTGTTTTTT | CASSRGDARNEKLFF | . | . | TRBJ1-4 | TRBV5-4
TGTGCCAGCAGTGAGCTGTTGGGGCCTCGAGACACCGGGGAGCTGTTTTTT | CASSELLGPRDTGELFF | . | . | TRBJ2-2 | TRBV2
TGCGCCAGCAGCTTGGCCTTCTATAGCACAGATACGCAGTATTTT | CASSLAFYSTDTQYF | . | . | TRBJ2-3 | TRBV5-1
TGTGCCAGCAGTCCCGGGGGGGGGACCCAGTACTTC | CASSPGGGTQYF | . | TRBD2 | TRBJ2-5 | TRBV6-6
TGTGCCAGCAGCAGGGGCCCGCAACCTAACTCGGATACGCAGTATTTT | CASSRGPQPNSDTQYF | . | . | TRBJ2-3 | TRBV2
TGTGCCAGCTCACCAAGCAGGGAGGGGGAGCAGTACTTC | CASSPSREGEQYF | . | TRBD2 | TRBJ2-7 | TRBV18
TGTGCCAGCAGTGAAATGTCAGACTTTATAGCTAACTATGGCTACACCTTC | CASSEMSDFIANYGYTF | . | . | TRBJ1-2 | TRBV6-1
TGTGCCAGCGGGGGAGGAGCTAACTATGGCTACACCTTC | CASGGGANYGYTF | . | . | TRBJ1-2 | TRBV6-1